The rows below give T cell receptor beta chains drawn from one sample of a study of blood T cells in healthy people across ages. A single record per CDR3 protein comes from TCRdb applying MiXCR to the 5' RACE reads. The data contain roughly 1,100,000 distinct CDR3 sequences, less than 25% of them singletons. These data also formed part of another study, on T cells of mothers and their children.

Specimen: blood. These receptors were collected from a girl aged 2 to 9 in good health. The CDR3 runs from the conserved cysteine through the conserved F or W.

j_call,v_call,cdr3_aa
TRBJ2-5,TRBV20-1,CSARARAQETQYF
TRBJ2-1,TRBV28,CASKQNEQFF
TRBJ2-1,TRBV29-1,CSVTGTGTPLFTNEQFF
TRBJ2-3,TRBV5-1,CASSVPWGTTDTQYF
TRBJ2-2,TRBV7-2,CASSRRQGGGTGELFF
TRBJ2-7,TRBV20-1,CSAVIAGGNEQYF
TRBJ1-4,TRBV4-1,CASSKESRGGEKLFF
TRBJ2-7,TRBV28,CASSSPGGGPPYEQYF
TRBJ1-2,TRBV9,CASSVGNYGYTF
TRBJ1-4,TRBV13,CASSSDLGEKLFF
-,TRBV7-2,CASSLAGTVNYEQYF
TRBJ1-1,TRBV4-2,CASSQEAAGTEAFF
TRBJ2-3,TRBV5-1,CASSATGPTSTDTQYF
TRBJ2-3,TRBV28,CASSTSDRRTQYF
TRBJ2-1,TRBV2,CASSLVLLAGVGNEQFF
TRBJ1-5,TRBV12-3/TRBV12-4,CASSLSGRSQPQHF
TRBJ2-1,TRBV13,CASSFRWREAYNEQFF
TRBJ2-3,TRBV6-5,CASSFGSATQYF